This is a list of T cell receptor beta chains from one sample in a study of Tregs in tolerant kidney transplant recipients. Libraries were prepared by immunoSEQ multiplex PCR; TCRdb keeps only in-frame clonotypes and omits some of them. The sample contains fewer than 100,000 clones, approximately 90% of which appear only once. Material: Tregs from blood, obtained before the transplant. Source of these receptors: a human donor who received a combined kidney and bone marrow transplant. Both conserved end residues are part of each CDR3. A D gene is named only where the DNA matches it firmly. Clone sizes are given selectively: once, few, many, or a class where the clone is expanded.

TRBJ2-5 TRBV2 TRBD2 . TGTGCCAGCGCACCGGGACTAGCGGGGGGAGAGACCCAGTACTTC CASAPGLAGGETQYF
TRBJ1-1 TRBV6-1 . few TGTGCCAGCAGTGAACAACGAGGGATTTACACTGAAGCTTTCTTT CASSEQRGIYTEAFF
TRBJ2-3 TRBV7-2 TRBD2 . TGTGCCAGCAGTAGCGGGATATCTAGCACAGATACGCAGTATTTT CASSSGISSTDTQYF
TRBJ1-2 TRBV7-2 . . TGTGCCAGCAGCTTAGAGGGCGGGATCGGCTACACCTTC CASSLEGGIGYTF
TRBJ1-4 TRBV7-9 . few TGTGCCAGCAGCTTATTCCTGTCCACAACTAATGAAAAACTGTTTTTT CASSLFLSTTNEKLFF
TRBJ2-5 TRBV4-1 TRBD2 once TGCGCCAGCAAGATGAGCGCGGGAGGGGGTCAAGAGACCCAGTACTTC CASKMSAGGGQETQYF
TRBJ1-5 TRBV6-1 . . TGTGCCAGCAGAAGGCAGGGTGCGGGCAATCAGCCCCAGCATTTT CASRRQGAGNQPQHF
TRBJ2-1 TRBV5-1 . few TGCGCCAGCAGCTTGGGGGCCACAGGTCGGGTAGGTGAGCAGTTCTTC CASSLGATGRVGEQFF
TRBJ1-2 TRBV10-3 . . TGTGCCATCAGTGAGTCTGGGGGTTCCGGCTACACCTTC CAISESGGSGYTF
TRBJ2-1 TRBV4-2 TRBD2 . TGTGCCAGCAGCCAAGGTGGGACTAGCGGGTTTTCCTACAATGAGCAGTTCTTC CASSQGGTSGFSYNEQFF
TRBJ2-3 TRBV6-1 . . TGTGCCAGCAGCGTCTTGGGAGATACGCAGTATTTT CASSVLGDTQYF
TRBJ1-1 TRBV5-1 . few TGCGCCAGCCTAGGGGAGGGGGAGCGTGAAGCTTTCTTT CASLGEGEREAFF
TRBJ2-5 TRBV30 TRBD2 . TGTGCCTGGAGTGCCCCTAGCGGGAGGAGGGAGACCCAGTACTTC CAWSAPSGRRETQYF
TRBJ2-5 TRBV2 . once TGTGCCAGCGGTCTTGAGGCTCTGGGGGAGACCCAGTACTTC CASGLEALGETQYF